This T cell receptor beta chain originates from a study of shared clonotypes between healthy human individuals. Study-wide points: Clonotype sharing across a few donors was observed for around 5.1% of naive CD4 clonotypes. Inspection by rarefaction showed sorted-subset sequencing to be incomplete despite large depth.

CDR1 and CDR2 (germline): SEHNR, FQNEAQ (reference sequence). This CDR3 spans 12 amino acids. Deletions cut 1 base from V and 8 bases from J, with 8 bases between. Comment on this clone: Antigen specificity is unknown.

Profiling relied on immunoSEQ multiplex PCR, and the TCRdb table lists in-frame clones only, not all of them. The profile shows under 550,000 clones, about 96% of them singletons. V is TRBV7-9 and J is TRBJ1-2; a possible D gene is TRBD1 (5 bases). Sequenced material: naive CD4+ T cells sorted from blood. Subset indicated: CD45RA+ positively selected. This TCR was sampled from a woman aged 30 to 39 in good health. The CDR3 here is CASSLVGVGYTF. The CDR3 bases are TGTGCCAGCAGCTTAGTAGGGGTCGGCTACACCTTC.